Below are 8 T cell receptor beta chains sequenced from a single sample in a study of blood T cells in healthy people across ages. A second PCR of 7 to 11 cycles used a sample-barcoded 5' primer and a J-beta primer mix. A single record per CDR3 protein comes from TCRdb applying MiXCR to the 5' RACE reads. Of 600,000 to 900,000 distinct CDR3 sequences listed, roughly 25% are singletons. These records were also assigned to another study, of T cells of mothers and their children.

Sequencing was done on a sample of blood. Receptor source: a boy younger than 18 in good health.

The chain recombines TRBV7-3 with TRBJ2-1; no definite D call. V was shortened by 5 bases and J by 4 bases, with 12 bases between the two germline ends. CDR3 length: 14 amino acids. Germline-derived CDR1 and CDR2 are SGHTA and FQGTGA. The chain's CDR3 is CASSLSAAYNEQFF. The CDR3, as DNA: TGTGCCAGCAGCCTATCAGCCGCATACAATGAGCAGTTCTTC.

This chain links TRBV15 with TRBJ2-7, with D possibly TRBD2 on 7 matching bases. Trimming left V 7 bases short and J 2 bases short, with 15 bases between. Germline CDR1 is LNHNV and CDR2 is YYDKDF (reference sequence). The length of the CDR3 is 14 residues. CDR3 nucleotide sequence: TGTGCCACCACCAAGGGGGGGGCTCCCTACGAGCAGTACTTC. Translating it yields CATTKGGAPYEQYF.

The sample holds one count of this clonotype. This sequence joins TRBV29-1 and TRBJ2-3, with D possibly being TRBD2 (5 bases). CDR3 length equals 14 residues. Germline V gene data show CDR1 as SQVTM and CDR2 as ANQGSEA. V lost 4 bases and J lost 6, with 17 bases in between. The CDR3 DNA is TGCAGCGTTGTTGAGGGAGATCGATATGATACGCAGTATTTT. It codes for CSVVEGDRYDTQYF.

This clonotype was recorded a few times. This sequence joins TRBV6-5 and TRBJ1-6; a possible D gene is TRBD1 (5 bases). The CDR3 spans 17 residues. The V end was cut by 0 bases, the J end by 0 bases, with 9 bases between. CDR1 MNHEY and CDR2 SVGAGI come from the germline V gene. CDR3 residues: CASSYSRESSYNSPLHF. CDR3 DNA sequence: TGTGCCAGCAGTTACTCCAGGGAGAGCTCCTATAATTCACCCCTCCACTTT.

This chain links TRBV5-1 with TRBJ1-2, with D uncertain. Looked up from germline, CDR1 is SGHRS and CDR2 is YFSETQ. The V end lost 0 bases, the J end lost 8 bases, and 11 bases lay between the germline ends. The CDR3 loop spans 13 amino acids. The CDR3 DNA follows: TGCGCCAGCAGCTTGGGACAACTGGGAGGCTACACCTTC. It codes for CASSLGQLGGYTF.

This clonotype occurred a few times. CDR3 sequence reads: CASSSDRSTDTQYF. The CDR3 DNA sequence: TGTGCCAGCAGTTCCGATAGGAGCACAGATACGCAGTATTTT. V usage is TRBV6-6 and J usage is TRBJ2-3; no clear D gene. The germline V and J ends were trimmed by 4 bases and 0 bases, with 8 bases remaining between them. This CDR3 spans 14 amino acids. Germline V gene data show CDR1 as MNHNY and CDR2 as SVGAGI (reference sequence).

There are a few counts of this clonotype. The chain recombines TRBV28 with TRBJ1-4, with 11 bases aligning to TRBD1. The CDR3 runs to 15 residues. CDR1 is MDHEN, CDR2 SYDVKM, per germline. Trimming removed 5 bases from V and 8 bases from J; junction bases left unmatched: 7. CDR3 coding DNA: TGTGCCAGCAGTATCGGACAGGGGGCTTGGGAAAAACTGTTTTTT. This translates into CASSIGQGAWEKLFF.

The CDR3 loop is CSLGGAGGHNEQFF. Written as DNA, the CDR3 is TGCAGCCTTGGCGGAGCGGGGGGCCACAATGAGCAGTTCTTC. This chain joins TRBV29-1 and TRBJ2-1; 9 positions agree with TRBD2. The CDR3 is 14 amino acids. CDR1 is SQVTM and CDR2 is ANQGSEA in the germline V gene. The J segment lost 5 bases and the V segment lost 8 bases, leaving 10 bases of the junction unmatched.